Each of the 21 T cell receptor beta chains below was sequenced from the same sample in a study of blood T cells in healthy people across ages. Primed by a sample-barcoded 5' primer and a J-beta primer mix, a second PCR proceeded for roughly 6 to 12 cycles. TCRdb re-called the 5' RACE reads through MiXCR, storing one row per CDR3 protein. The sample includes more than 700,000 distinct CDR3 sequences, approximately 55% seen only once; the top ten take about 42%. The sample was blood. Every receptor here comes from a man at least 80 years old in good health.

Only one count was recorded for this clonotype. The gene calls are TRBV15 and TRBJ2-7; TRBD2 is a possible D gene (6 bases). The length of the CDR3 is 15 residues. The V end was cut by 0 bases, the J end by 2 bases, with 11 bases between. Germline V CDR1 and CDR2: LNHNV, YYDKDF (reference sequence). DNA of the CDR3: TGTGCCACCAGCAGAGATCCGCGGGAACCCTACGAGCAGTACTTC. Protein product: CATSRDPREPYEQYF.

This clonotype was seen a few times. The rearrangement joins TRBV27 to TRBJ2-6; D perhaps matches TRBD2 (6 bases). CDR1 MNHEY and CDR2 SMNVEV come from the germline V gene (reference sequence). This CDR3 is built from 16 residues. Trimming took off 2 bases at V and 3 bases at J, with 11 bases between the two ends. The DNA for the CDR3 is TGTGCCAGCAGTTTAGACGGACTAAATGGGGCCAACGTCCTGACTTTC. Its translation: CASSLDGLNGANVLTF.

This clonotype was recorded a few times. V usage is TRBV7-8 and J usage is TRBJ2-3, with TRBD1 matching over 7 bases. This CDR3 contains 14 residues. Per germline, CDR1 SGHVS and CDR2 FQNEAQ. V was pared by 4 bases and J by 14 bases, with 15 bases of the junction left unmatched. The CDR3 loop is CASSSTGVHRYAYF. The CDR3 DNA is TGTGCCAGCAGCTCTACAGGGGTGCACAGATACGCGTATTTT.

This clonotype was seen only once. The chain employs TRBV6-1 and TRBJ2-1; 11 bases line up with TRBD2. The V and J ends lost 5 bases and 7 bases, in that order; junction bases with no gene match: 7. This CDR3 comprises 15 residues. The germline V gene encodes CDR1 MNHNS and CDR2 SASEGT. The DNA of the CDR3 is TGTGCCAGCAGTAGACAGTCTAGCGGGAGGAATGAGCAGTTCTTC. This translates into CASSRQSSGRNEQFF.

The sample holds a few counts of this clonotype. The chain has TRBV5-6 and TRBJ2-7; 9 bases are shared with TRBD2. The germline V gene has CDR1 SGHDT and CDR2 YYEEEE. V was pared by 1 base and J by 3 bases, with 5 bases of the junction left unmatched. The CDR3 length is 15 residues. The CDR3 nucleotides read TGTGCCAGCAGCTTGCGGACTAGCGCTTACTACGAGCAGTACTTC. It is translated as CASSLRTSAYYEQYF.

The CDR3 reads CASSDSDGIYEQYF. CDR3 nucleotides: TGTGCCAGCAGTGACTCAGACGGAATCTACGAGCAGTACTTC. This chain connects TRBV6-4 to TRBJ2-7; the D is unclear. This CDR3 spans 14 amino acids. V dropped 0 bases and J dropped 3 bases, with 9 bases sitting between them. CDR1 is MRHNA, CDR2 SNTAGT, per germline.

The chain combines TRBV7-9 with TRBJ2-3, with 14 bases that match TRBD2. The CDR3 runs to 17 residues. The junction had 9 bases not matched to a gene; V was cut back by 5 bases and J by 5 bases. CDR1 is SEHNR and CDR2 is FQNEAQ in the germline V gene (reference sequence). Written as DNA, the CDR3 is TGTGCCAGCAGCACCAACCGACTAGCGGGAGGGGAAGATACGCAGTATTTT. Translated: CASSTNRLAGGEDTQYF.

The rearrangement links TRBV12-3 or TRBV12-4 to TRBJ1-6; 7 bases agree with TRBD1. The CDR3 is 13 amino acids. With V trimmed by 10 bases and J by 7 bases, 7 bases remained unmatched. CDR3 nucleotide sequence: TGTGCCACCAGACAGGGCGAGAATTCACCCCTCCACTTT. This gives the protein CATRQGENSPLHF.

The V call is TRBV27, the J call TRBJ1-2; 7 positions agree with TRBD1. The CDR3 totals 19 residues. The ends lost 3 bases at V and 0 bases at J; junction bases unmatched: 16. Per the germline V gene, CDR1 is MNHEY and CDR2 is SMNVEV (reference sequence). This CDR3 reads CASSFLIAFTGDSNYGYTF. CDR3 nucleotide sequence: TGTGCCAGCAGTTTCCTTATCGCCTTCACAGGGGATTCTAACTATGGCTACACCTTC.

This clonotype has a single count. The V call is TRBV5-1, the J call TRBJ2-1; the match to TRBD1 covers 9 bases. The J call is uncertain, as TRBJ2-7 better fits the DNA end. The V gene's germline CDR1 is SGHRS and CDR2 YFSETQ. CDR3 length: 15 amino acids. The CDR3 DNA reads TGCGCCAGCAGCGAGCTGGGACAGGGATACAATGAGCAGTACTTC. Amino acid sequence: CASSELGQGYNEQYF.

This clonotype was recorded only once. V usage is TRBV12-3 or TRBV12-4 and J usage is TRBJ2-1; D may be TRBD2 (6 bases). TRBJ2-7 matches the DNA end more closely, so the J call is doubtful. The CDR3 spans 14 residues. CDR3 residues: CASAGDSSYNEQYF. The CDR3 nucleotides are TGTGCCAGCGCCGGGGACTCGTCCTACAATGAGCAGTACTTC.

CDR3 DNA sequence: TGCGCCAGCAGCTTGGTGGCAGGGGGGGATGAAAAACTGTTTTTT. Protein: CASSLVAGGDEKLFF. The chain uses TRBV5-1 and TRBJ1-4, with 7 bases lining up with TRBD1. J gave up 6 bases and V 0 bases, and 5 bases lay outside the gene matches. There are 15 residues in the CDR3. Germline V gives CDR1 SGHRS, CDR2 YFSETQ.

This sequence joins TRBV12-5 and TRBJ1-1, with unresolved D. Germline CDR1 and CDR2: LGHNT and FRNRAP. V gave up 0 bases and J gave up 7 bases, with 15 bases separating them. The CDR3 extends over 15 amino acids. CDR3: CASGLVGYRAREAFF. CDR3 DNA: TGTGCTAGTGGTTTGGTGGGATATAGGGCACGTGAAGCTTTCTTT. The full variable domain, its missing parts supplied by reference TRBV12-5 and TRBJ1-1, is DARVTQTPRHKVTEMGQEVTMRCQPILGHNTVFWYRQTMMQGLELLAYFRNRAPLDDSGMPKDRFSAEMPDATLATLKIQPSEPRDSAVYFCASGLVGYRAREAFFGQGTRLTVV.

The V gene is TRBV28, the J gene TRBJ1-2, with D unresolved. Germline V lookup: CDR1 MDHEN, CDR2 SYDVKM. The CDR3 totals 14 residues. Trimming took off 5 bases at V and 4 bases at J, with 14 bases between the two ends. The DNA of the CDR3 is TGTGCCAGCAGTCAACCGACCCTATCCTATGGCTACACCTTC. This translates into CASSQPTLSYGYTF.

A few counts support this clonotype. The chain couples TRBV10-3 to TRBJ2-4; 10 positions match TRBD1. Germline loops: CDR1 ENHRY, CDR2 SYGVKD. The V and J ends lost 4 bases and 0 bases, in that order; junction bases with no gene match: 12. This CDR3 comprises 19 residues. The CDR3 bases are TGTGCCATCAGTGCGGACAGGGGGAGCTCGGACCTAGCCAAAAACATTCAGTACTTC. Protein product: CAISADRGSSDLAKNIQYF.

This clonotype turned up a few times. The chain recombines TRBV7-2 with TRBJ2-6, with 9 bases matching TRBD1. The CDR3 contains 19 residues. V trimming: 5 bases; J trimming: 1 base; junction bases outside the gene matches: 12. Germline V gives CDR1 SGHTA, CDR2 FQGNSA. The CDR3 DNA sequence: TGTGCCAGCAGCGACCTGGGACAGGGCTTTCTTTCTGGGGCCAACGTCCTGACTTTC. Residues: CASSDLGQGFLSGANVLTF.

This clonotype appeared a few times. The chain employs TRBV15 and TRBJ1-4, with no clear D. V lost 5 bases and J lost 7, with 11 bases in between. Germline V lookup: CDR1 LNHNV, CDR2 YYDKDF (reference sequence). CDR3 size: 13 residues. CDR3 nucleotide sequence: TGTGCCACCAGCCGGGGAGGGAGTGAAAAACTGTTTTTT. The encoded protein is CATSRGGSEKLFF.

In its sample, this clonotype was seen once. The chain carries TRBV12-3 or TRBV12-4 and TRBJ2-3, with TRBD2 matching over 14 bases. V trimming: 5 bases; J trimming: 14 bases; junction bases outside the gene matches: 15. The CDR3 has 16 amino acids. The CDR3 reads CASSHPGLAGARYAYF. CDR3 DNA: TGTGCCAGCAGTCACCCGGGACTAGCGGGAGCCAGATACGCGTATTTT.

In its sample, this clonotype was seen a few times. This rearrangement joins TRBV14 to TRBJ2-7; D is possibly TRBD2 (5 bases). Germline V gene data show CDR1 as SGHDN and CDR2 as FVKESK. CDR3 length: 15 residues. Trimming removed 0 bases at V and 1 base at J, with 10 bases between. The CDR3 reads CASSQDQSGSYEQYF. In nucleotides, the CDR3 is TGTGCCAGCAGCCAAGATCAATCGGGGTCCTACGAGCAGTACTTC.

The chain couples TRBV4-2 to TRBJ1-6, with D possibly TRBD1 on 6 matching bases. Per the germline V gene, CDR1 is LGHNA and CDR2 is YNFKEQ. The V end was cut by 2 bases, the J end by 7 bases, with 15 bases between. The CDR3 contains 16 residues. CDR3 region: CASSQLQGLRNSPLHF. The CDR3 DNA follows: TGTGCCAGCAGCCAATTACAGGGACTTCGGAATTCACCCCTCCACTTT.

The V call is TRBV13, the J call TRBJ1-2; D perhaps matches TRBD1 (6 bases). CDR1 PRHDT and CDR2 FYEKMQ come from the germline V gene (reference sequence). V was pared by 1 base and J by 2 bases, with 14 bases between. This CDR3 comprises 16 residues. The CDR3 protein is CASSLAPGEANYGYTF. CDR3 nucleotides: TGTGCCAGCAGCTTAGCTCCAGGGGAAGCCAACTATGGCTACACCTTC.